The 21 T cell receptor beta chains listed next were all sequenced from one sample in a study of T cell responses to AZD1222 COVID-19 vaccine. Clones were sequenced by immunoSEQ multiplex PCR, and TCRdb holds only the in-frame ones, with some missing. The data show 100,000 to 150,000 clones, 87% seen once. The source was peripheral blood, collected on day 0 of AZD1222 vaccination. The receptor source for this set is an adult in good health.

The chain carries TRBV11-2 and TRBJ2-7; D gene unclear. V was cut by 0 bases and J by 0 bases, with 6 bases left in between. CDR1 and CDR2 (germline): SGHAT, FQNNGV. This CDR3 is 14 amino acids long. For the CDR3, the DNA is TGTGCCAGCAGCTTAGAATGGGTCTCCTACGAGCAGTACTTC. As protein: CASSLEWVSYEQYF.

CDR3 nucleotides: TGTGCCAGCAGTGGCCCCATGAGCTCCTATAATTCACCCCTCCACTTT. It yields the protein CASSGPMSSYNSPLHF. The rearrangement links TRBV6-4 to TRBJ1-6; D ambiguous. This CDR3 spans 16 amino acids. Trimming took off 4 bases at V and 0 bases at J, with 10 bases between the two ends. CDR1 and CDR2 (germline): MRHNA, SNTAGT.

This sequence joins TRBV6-1 and TRBJ2-1; no clear D gene. Germline CDR1 and CDR2: MNHNS and SASEGT. Trimming pared 2 bases from V and 6 bases from J, leaving 17 bases between. The CDR3 has 16 residues. The CDR3 is CASSEPGEGQFNEQFF. CDR3 DNA: TGTGCCAGCAGTGAACCAGGAGAAGGGCAGTTCAATGAGCAGTTCTTC.

The V gene is TRBV7-9, the J gene TRBJ1-1, with 7 bases aligning to TRBD1. The CDR3 loop spans 14 amino acids. The germline gives CDR1 SEHNR, CDR2 FQNEAQ (reference sequence). With V trimmed by 5 bases and J by 0 bases, 3 bases remained unmatched. The CDR3 bases are TGTGCCAGCAGCCGGGGACAGATGAACACTGAAGCTTTCTTT. It encodes CASSRGQMNTEAFF.

This chain connects TRBV28 to TRBJ2-5, with TRBD2 matching over 9 bases. The length of the CDR3 is 14 residues. The germline V gene has CDR1 MDHEN and CDR2 SYDVKM. The V segment lost 3 bases and the J segment 5 bases; nucleotides outside the gene matches: 4. As DNA, the CDR3 is TGTGCCAGCAGTTTCAGCGGGGGGCGGGAGACCCAGTACTTC. It yields the protein CASSFSGGRETQYF.

The J gene is TRBJ2-1, the V gene TRBV7-2; no definite D call. Per germline, CDR1 SGHTA and CDR2 FQGNSA. This CDR3 is built from 16 residues. Trimming pared 3 bases from V and 2 bases from J, leaving 14 bases between. The CDR3, as DNA: TGTGCCAGCAGCTTTGTCACACGGAGCACCTACAATGAGCAGTTCTTC. This gives the protein CASSFVTRSTYNEQFF.

The chain combines TRBV4-1 with TRBJ2-1; D remains ambiguous. Trimming shortened V by 4 bases and J by 9 bases, and 16 bases separated the two germline ends. The CDR3 totals 14 residues. Germline V gene data show CDR1 as MGHRA and CDR2 as YSYEKL. CDR3 residues: CASSPEYTSSEQFF. The DNA of the CDR3 is TGCGCCAGCAGCCCAGAGTATACCTCCAGTGAGCAGTTCTTC.

J is TRBJ2-7 and V is TRBV6-5; 8 nucleotides agree with TRBD1. With 6 bases clipped from V and 6 bases from J, the junction kept 10 bases outside the gene matches. The germline V gene encodes CDR1 MNHEY and CDR2 SVGAGI. The CDR3 is 14 amino acids. The CDR3: CASSPDRAPSEQYF. CDR3 coding DNA: TGTGCCAGCAGCCCGGACAGGGCCCCCTCCGAGCAGTACTTC.

CDR3 sequence reads: CASSHTGGGTYEQYF. The CDR3, as DNA: TGCGCCAGCAGCCACACAGGGGGCGGTACCTACGAGCAGTACTTC. The rearrangement links TRBV4-3 to TRBJ2-7; 9 bases align to TRBD1. J gave up 2 bases and V 3 bases, and 5 bases lay outside the gene matches. CDR3 length: 15 residues. In germline, CDR1 is LGHNA, CDR2 YSLEER.

The chain combines TRBV11-2 with TRBJ1-1; a weak D match, TRBD1 (5 bases). The CDR3 runs to 16 residues. The V and J ends lost 2 bases and 1 base respectively, with 14 bases between them. Germline CDR1 and CDR2: SGHAT and FQNNGV. The CDR3 DNA reads TGTGCCAGCAGCTTAAAGTGGCGACAGAGGAACACTGAAGCTTTCTTT. Translating gives CASSLKWRQRNTEAFF.

V usage is TRBV7-8 and J usage is TRBJ2-7; D is unclear. The V end was cut by 0 bases, the J end by 0 bases, with 6 bases between. CDR3 size: 14 residues. Germline V gives CDR1 SGHVS, CDR2 FQNEAQ. The CDR3 DNA follows: TGTGCCAGCAGCTTAGCGCAGTACTCCTACGAGCAGTACTTC. This encodes CASSLAQYSYEQYF.

The chain employs TRBV4-3 and TRBJ1-2; a weak D match, TRBD1 (5 bases). The CDR3 consists of 16 residues. CDR1 is LGHNA and CDR2 is YSLEER in the germline V gene. The germline V and J ends were trimmed by 2 bases and 7 bases, with 20 bases remaining between them. As DNA, the CDR3 is TGCGCCAGCAGCCAAAGTAACGACATTCTACAGGCTGGCTACACCTTC. Its translation: CASSQSNDILQAGYTF.

The chain combines TRBV6-5 with TRBJ2-7, with TRBD1 matching over 10 bases. The germline V gene encodes CDR1 MNHEY and CDR2 SVGAGI. The length of the CDR3 is 15 residues. J lost 3 bases, V lost 5 bases, and 7 bases had no gene match. CDR3 in DNA: TGTGCCAGCAGTCCAACGACAGGGGGCGGCTACGAGCAGTACTTC. Its translation: CASSPTTGGGYEQYF.

In this sample, this clone turned up once. V is TRBV4-1 and J is TRBJ1-4; D not resolved. The V and J ends lost 1 base and 0 bases respectively, with 15 bases between them. Germline V gene data show CDR1 as MGHRA and CDR2 as YSYEKL. The CDR3 is 18 residues long. CDR3 region: CASSQAISGTATNEKLFF. The DNA of the CDR3 is TGCGCCAGCAGCCAAGCGATTTCGGGAACAGCAACTAATGAAAAACTGTTTTTT.

This chain uses TRBV7-2 with TRBJ2-7; TRBD2 matches at 7 bases. Germline V gene data show CDR1 as SGHTA and CDR2 as FQGNSA. CDR3 size: 15 residues. The ends lost 5 bases at V and 6 bases at J; junction bases unmatched: 13. This chain's CDR3 is CASSPPGRSEGEQYF. The CDR3 nucleotides are TGTGCCAGCAGCCCACCCGGGAGGTCCGAGGGCGAGCAGTACTTC.

The chain employs TRBV3-1 (or the pseudogene TRBV3-2) and TRBJ1-2, with 9 bases fitting TRBD1. The CDR3 is 15 amino acids. Germline V CDR1 and CDR2: LGHDT, YNNKEL (reference sequence). With V trimmed by 3 bases and J by 7 bases, 9 bases remained unmatched. CDR3 region: CASSHAGTGSGGYTF. CDR3 DNA sequence: TGTGCCAGCAGCCACGCCGGGACAGGGTCGGGTGGCTACACCTTC.

V is TRBV7-3 and J is TRBJ1-1; TRBD1 matches at 9 bases. CDR1 is SGHTA and CDR2 is FQGTGA in the germline V gene. Unmatched junction bases numbered 8, after V lost 1 base and J lost 5 bases. This CDR3 contains 16 residues. CDR3 coding DNA: TGTGCCAGCAGCTTAAGAGGGACAGGGATGGGTACTGAAGCTTTCTTT. This translates into CASSLRGTGMGTEAFF.

The CDR3 is CASSYSRTGDSPLHF. Here the CDR3 DNA reads TGTGCCAGCAGTTACTCGAGGACAGGGGACTCACCCCTCCACTTT. The V call is TRBV6-5, the J call TRBJ1-6; 9 bases fit TRBD1. Germline V gene sequence: CDR1 MNHEY, CDR2 SVGAGI. J lost 10 bases, V lost 0 bases, and 4 bases had no gene match. The CDR3 extends over 15 amino acids.

This clone was observed a handful of times. The chain uses TRBV4-2 and TRBJ1-5, with D perhaps matching TRBD1 (5 bases). The CDR3 spans 17 residues. The germline V gene has CDR1 LGHNA and CDR2 YNFKEQ. V was cut by 0 bases and J by 2 bases, with 14 bases left in between. This CDR3 reads CASSQDLVQDGNQPQHF. In DNA, the CDR3 is TGTGCCAGCAGCCAAGATCTGGTACAGGACGGCAATCAGCCCCAGCATTTT.

V is TRBV25-1 and J is TRBJ2-1; D not certain. Germline-derived CDR1 and CDR2 are MGHDK and SYGVNS. The CDR3 extends over 15 amino acids. Deletions cut 7 bases from V and 5 bases from J, with 18 bases between. This CDR3 reads CASTLLTGGDNEQFF. Written as DNA, the CDR3 is TGTGCCAGCACCTTACTGACCGGTGGCGACAATGAGCAGTTCTTC.

The genes are TRBV5-1 and TRBJ1-2; D is perhaps TRBD1 (5 bases). V lost 4 bases to trimming and J lost 5 bases, with 18 bases between them. The CDR3 is 15 residues long. CDR1 and CDR2 from the germline V gene are SGHRS and YFSETQ. CDR3 amino acids: CASSGGDGRPYGYTF. The CDR3 DNA is TGCGCCAGCAGCGGGGGAGACGGACGGCCGTATGGCTACACCTTC.